This entry lists 11 T cell receptor beta chains sequenced from one sample in a study of vaccination and CD4 T cells after COVID-19. MiXCR, applied by TCRdb to the PCR reads, yields one record per CDR3 protein. The sample lists some 18,000 distinct CDR3 sequences, 60% occurring once. Source: CD4+ T cells from blood, taken after SARS-CoV-2 vaccination. The receptor set was obtained from a human donor who had recovered from COVID-19.

The J gene is TRBJ2-1, the V gene TRBV6-5; D is unresolved. Trimming shortened V by 6 bases and J by 0 bases, and 6 bases separated the two germline ends. Germline V lookup: CDR1 MNHEY, CDR2 SVGAGI. The CDR3 consists of 13 residues. Here the CDR3 reads CASRYDSYNEQFF. The DNA of the CDR3 is TGTGCCAGCAGATACGACTCCTACAATGAGCAGTTCTTC.

The table lists this clonotype with a few counts. The gene calls are TRBV20-1 and TRBJ1-6; D remains unclear. The CDR3 extends over 11 amino acids. V lost 3 bases and J lost 10, with 7 bases in between. Per germline, CDR1 DFQATT and CDR2 SNEGSKA (reference sequence). CDR3 DNA sequence: TGCAGTGCTAGTTTTATCTCACCCCTCCACTTT. Translated: CSASFISPLHF.

V is TRBV10-3 and J is TRBJ1-2, with D unresolved. Germline V gene data show CDR1 as ENHRY and CDR2 as SYGVKD. CDR3 length equals 13 residues. The germline V and J ends were trimmed by 5 bases and 0 bases, with 7 bases remaining between them. CDR3 residues: CAISREANYGYTF. CDR3 sequence (DNA): TGTGCCATCAGTAGAGAAGCTAACTATGGCTACACCTTC.

The chain uses TRBV21-1 and TRBJ2-7. TRBV21-1 is recorded as a pseudogene. This CDR3 region has 10 residues. The CDR3 region is CASPNGEQYF. CDR3 DNA sequence: TGTGCCAGCCCCAACGGCGAGCAGTACTTC.

This sequence joins TRBV30 and TRBJ2-5; tentative D call: TRBD2 (5 bases). Germline lookup yields CDR1 GTSNPN and CDR2 SVGIG (reference sequence). The CDR3 has 12 residues. Trimming cost V 3 bases and J 3 bases, with 8 bases left between them. The CDR3 here is CAWSLGEETQYF. Written as DNA, the CDR3 is TGTGCCTGGAGCCTGGGAGAAGAGACCCAGTACTTC. The full variable domain, with the rest looked up from reference TRBV30 and TRBJ2-5, is SQTIHQWPATLVQPVGSPLSLECTVEGTSNPNLYWYRQAAGRGLQLLFYSVGIGQISSEVPQNLSASRPQDRQFILSSKKLLLSDSGFYLCAWSLGEETQYFGPGTRLLVL.

V usage is TRBV6-1 and J usage is TRBJ2-3, with D possibly being TRBD1 (6 bases). The germline V gene encodes CDR1 MNHNS and CDR2 SASEGT. V was cut by 1 base and J by 0 bases, with 11 bases left in between. The CDR3 has 16 residues. The CDR3 sequence is CASSEGDISSTDTQYF. In DNA form, the CDR3 reads TGTGCCAGCAGTGAAGGGGACATATCTAGCACAGATACGCAGTATTTT.

This clonotype was seen once. This chain links TRBV28 with TRBJ2-5; no definite D call. Germline CDR1 is MDHEN and CDR2 is SYDVKM. The CDR3 length is 15 residues. V lost 4 bases and J lost 5, with 17 bases in between. CDR3 residues: CASSSRVRRRETQYF. The CDR3 DNA follows: TGTGCCAGCAGTTCTAGGGTGCGACGGCGGGAGACCCAGTACTTC. Full variable domain (missing parts from reference TRBV28 and TRBJ2-5): DVKVTQSSRYLVKRTGEKVFLECVQDMDHENMFWYRQDPGLGLRLIYFSYDVKMKEKGDIPEGYSVSREKKERFSLILESASTNQTSMYLCASSSRVRRRETQYFGPGTRLLVL.

This clonotype was counted between two and nine times. The V and J genes are TRBV6-1 and TRBJ2-6; D remains unclear. The V end lost 5 bases, the J end lost 6 bases, and 5 bases lay between the germline ends. The CDR3 has 12 amino acids. The germline V gene has CDR1 MNHNS and CDR2 SASEGT. For the CDR3, the DNA is TGTGCCAGCAGTCGCGTGGCCAACGTCCTGACTTTC. Amino acid sequence: CASSRVANVLTF.

The chain links TRBV6-1 to TRBJ2-1; TRBD2 aligns across 11 bases. With V trimmed by 5 bases and J by 4 bases, 4 bases remained unmatched. The CDR3 has 15 amino acids. Germline V gene data show CDR1 as MNHNS and CDR2 as SASEGT. CDR3 sequence reads: CASSTLAGGYNEQFF. The DNA for the CDR3 is TGTGCCAGCAGTACCCTAGCGGGAGGATACAATGAGCAGTTCTTC.

This clonotype appeared a few times. The genes are TRBV28 and TRBJ1-1, with 8 bases identical to TRBD1. CDR1 is MDHEN, CDR2 SYDVKM, per germline. CDR3 length: 15 residues. V shed 6 bases and J 1 base; nucleotides not matched to a gene: 7. CDR3 DNA sequence: TGTGCCAGCAGACGGACAGGGCCGAGGAACACTGAAGCTTTCTTT. This encodes CASRRTGPRNTEAFF.

The chain couples TRBV19 to TRBJ1-5; maybe TRBD1 (5 bases). The CDR3 runs to 9 residues. Trimming pared 9 bases from V and 11 bases from J, leaving 8 bases between. The V gene's germline CDR1 is LNHDA and CDR2 SQIVND (reference sequence). The CDR3 DNA sequence: TGTGCCAGCCCCAGGGCCCAGCATTTT. Its translation is CASPRAQHF.